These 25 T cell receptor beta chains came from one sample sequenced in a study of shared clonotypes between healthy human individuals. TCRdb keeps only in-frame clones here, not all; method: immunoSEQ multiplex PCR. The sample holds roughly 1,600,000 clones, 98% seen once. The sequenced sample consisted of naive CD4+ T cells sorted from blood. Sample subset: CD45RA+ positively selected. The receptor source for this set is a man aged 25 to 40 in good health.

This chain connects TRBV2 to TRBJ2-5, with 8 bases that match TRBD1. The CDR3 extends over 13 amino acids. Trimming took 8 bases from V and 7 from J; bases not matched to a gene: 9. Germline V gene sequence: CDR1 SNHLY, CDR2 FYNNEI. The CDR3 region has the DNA TGTGCCAGCTCGACAGGGGAGTTTGGGACCCAGTACTTC. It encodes CASSTGEFGTQYF.

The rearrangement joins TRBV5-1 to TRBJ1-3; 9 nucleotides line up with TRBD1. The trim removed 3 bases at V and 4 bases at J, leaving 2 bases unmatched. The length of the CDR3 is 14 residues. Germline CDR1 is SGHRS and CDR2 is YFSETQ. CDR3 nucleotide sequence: TGCGCCAGCAGCTCTGGGACAGGGGGAAACACCATATATTTT. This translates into CASSSGTGGNTIYF.

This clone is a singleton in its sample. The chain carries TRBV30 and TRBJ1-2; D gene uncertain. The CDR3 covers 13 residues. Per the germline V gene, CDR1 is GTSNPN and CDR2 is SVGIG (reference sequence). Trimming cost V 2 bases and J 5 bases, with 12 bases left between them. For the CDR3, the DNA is TGTGCCTGGAGTACCCAGCCCTATTATGGCTACACCTTC. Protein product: CAWSTQPYYGYTF.

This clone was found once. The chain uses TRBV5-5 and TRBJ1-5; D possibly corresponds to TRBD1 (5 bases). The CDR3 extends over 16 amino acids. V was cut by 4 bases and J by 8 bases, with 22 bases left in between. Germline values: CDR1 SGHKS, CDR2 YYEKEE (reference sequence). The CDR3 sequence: CASSPLGGDLREPQHF. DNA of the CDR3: TGTGCCAGCAGCCCCTTGGGGGGGGATCTTAGGGAGCCCCAGCATTTT.

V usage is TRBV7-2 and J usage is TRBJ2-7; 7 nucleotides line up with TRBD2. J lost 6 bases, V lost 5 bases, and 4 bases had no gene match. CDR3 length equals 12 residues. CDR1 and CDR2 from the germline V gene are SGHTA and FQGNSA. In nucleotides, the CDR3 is TGTGCCAGCAGCGGGAGGGAGGGCGAGCAGTACTTC. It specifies CASSGREGEQYF.

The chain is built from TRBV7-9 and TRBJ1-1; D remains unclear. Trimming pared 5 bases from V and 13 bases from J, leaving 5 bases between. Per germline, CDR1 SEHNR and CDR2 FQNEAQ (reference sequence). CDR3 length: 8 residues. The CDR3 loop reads CASSPRFF. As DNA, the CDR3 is TGTGCCAGCAGCCCCCGTTTCTTT.

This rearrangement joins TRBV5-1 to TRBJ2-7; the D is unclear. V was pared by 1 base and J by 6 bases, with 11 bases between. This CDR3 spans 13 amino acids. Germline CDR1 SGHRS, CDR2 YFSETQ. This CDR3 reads CASSLYPSGEQYF. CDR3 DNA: TGCGCCAGCAGCTTGTATCCCTCCGGCGAGCAGTACTTC. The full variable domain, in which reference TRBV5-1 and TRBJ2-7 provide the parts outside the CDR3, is KAGVTQTPRYLIKTRGQQVTLSCSPISGHRSVSWYQQTPGQGLQFLFEYFSETQRNKGNFPGRFSGRQFSNSRSEMNVSTLELGDSALYLCASSLYPSGEQYFGPGTRLTVT.

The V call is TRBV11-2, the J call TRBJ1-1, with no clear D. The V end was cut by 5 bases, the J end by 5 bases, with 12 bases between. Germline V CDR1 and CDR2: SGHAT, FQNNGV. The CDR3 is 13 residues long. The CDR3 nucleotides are TGTGCCAGCAGCCCCATCATTGTTACTGAAGCTTTCTTT. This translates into CASSPIIVTEAFF.

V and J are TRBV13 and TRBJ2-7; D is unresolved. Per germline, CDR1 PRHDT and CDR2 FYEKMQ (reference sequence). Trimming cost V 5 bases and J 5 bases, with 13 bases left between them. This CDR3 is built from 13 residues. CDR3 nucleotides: TGTGCCAGCAGCCAAACACCCACGAACGAGCAGTACTTC. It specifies CASSQTPTNEQYF.

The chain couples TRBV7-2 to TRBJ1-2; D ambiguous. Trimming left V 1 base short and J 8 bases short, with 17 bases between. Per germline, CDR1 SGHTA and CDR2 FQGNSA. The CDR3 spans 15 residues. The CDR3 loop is CASSLVRLNQGGYTF. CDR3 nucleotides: TGTGCCAGCAGCTTAGTTCGTCTTAACCAAGGGGGCTACACCTTC.

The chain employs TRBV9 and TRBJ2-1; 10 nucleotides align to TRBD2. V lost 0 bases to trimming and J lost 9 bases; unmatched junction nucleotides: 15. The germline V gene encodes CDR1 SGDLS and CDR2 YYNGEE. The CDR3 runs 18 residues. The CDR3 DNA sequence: TGTGCCAGCAGCGTAGCGCCCCTAGCTAGCGGGAGCGTAGGTGAGCAGTTCTTC. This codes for CASSVAPLASGSVGEQFF.

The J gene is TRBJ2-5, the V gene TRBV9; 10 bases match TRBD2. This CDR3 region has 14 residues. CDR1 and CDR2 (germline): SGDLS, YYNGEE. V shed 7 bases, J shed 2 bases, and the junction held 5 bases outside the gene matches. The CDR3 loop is CASGLAGGQETQYF. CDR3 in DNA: TGTGCCAGCGGATTAGCGGGAGGACAAGAGACCCAGTACTTC. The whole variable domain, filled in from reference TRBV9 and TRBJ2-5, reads DSGVTQTPKHLITATGQRVTLRCSPRSGDLSVYWYQQSLDQGLQFLIQYYNGEERAKGNILERFSAQQFPDLHSELNLSSLELGDSALYFCASGLAGGQETQYFGPGTRLLVL.

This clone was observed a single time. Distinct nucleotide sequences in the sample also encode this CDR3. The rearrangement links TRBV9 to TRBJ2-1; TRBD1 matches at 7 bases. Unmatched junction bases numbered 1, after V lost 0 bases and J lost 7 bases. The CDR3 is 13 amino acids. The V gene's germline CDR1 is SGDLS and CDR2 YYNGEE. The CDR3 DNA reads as TGTGCCAGCAGCGTAGGACAGGGTAATGAGCAGTTCTTC. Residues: CASSVGQGNEQFF.

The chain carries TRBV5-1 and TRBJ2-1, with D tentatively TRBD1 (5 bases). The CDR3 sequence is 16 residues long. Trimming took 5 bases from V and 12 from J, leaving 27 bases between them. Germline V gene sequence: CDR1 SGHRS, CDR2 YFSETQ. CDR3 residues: CASSPVGQGGSLGQFF. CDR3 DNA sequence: TGCGCCAGCAGTCCCGTCGGGCAGGGCGGCTCATTGGGGCAGTTCTTC.

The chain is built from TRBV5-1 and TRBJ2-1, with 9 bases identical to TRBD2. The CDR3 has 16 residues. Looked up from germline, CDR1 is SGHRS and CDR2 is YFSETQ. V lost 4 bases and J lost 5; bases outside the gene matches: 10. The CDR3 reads CASSGGTSRPDNEQFF. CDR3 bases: TGCGCCAGCAGCGGTGGGACTAGCAGGCCGGACAATGAGCAGTTCTTC.

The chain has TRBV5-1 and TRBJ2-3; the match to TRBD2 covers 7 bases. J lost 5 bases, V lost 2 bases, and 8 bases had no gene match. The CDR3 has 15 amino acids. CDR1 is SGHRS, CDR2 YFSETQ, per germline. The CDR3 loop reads CASSFRGLMVDTQYF. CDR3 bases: TGCGCCAGCAGCTTCCGGGGACTAATGGTAGATACGCAGTATTTT.

In DNA, the CDR3 is TGTGCCAGTAGGGCGAAAGGGGCCAACACTGAAGCTTTCTTT. It is translated as CASRAKGANTEAFF. The V call is TRBV19, the J call TRBJ1-1; weak D call: TRBD1 (5 bases). Germline CDR1 and CDR2: LNHDA and SQIVND (reference sequence). V dropped 6 bases and J dropped 2 bases, with 13 bases sitting between them. This CDR3 comprises 14 residues.

For the CDR3, the DNA is TGTGCCACCAGCAGAGACCCTAGCGCGGCCGGCACAGATACGCAGTATTTT. Its protein product is CATSRDPSAAGTDTQYF. This chain uses TRBV15 with TRBJ2-3; a possible D gene is TRBD2 (6 bases). CDR3 length: 17 amino acids. With 0 bases removed from V and 1 base from J, the gap between germline ends came to 14 bases. Germline V lookup: CDR1 LNHNV, CDR2 YYDKDF (reference sequence).

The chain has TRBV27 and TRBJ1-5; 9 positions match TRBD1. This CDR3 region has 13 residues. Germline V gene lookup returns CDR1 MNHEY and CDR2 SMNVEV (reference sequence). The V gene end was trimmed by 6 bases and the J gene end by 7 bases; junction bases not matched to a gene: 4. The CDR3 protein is CASRQGAGQPQHF. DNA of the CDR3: TGTGCCAGCAGACAGGGGGCAGGCCAGCCCCAGCATTTT.

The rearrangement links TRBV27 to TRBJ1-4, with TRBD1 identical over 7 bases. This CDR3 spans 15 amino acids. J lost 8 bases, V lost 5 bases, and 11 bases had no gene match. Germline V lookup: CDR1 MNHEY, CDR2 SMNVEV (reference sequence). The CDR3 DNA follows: TGTGCCAGCAGTCCTGACAGGGCTTCTTACGAAAAACTGTTTTTT. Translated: CASSPDRASYEKLFF.

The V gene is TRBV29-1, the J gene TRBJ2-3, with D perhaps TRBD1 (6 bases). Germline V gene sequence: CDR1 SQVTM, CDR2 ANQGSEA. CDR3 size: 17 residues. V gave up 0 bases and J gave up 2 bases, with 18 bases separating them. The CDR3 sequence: CSVEERNRASSTDTQYF. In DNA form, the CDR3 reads TGCAGCGTTGAAGAGAGAAACAGGGCTTCCTCCACAGATACGCAGTATTTT.

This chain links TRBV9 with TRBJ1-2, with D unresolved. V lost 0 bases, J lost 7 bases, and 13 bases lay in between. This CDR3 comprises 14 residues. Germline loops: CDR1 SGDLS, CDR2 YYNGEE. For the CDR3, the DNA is TGTGCCAGCAGCGTAGAACTTTTAGGGTTTGGCTACACCTTC. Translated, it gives CASSVELLGFGYTF.

The CDR3 is CASSLRPDNYGYTF. The CDR3 DNA sequence: TGTGCCAGCAGTCTCCGACCTGATAACTATGGCTACACCTTC. This rearrangement joins TRBV6-1 to TRBJ1-2; D unresolved. The V end was cut by 5 bases, the J end by 1 base, with 11 bases between. The CDR3 runs 14 residues. Germline values: CDR1 MNHNS, CDR2 SASEGT.

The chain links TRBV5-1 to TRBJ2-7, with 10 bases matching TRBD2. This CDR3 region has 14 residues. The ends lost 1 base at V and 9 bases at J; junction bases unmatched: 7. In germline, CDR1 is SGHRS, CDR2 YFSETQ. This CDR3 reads CASSLIAGGPWQYF. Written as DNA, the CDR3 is TGCGCCAGCAGCTTGATAGCGGGAGGCCCCTGGCAGTACTTC.

This CDR3 reads CASSLEVLRHSNQPQHF. CDR3 bases: TGTGCCAGCAGCTTAGAGGTATTAAGGCATAGCAATCAGCCCCAGCATTTT. The chain couples TRBV7-6 to TRBJ1-5; D is undetermined. This CDR3 comprises 17 residues. CDR1 is SGHVS, CDR2 FNYEAQ, per germline. Trimming removed 1 base from V and 0 bases from J, with 13 bases in between. The variable domain in full, completed from reference TRBV7-6 and TRBJ1-5, reads GAGVSQSPRYKVTKRGQDVALRCDPISGHVSLYWYRQALGQGPEFLTYFNYEAQQDKSGLPNDRFSAERPEGSISTLTIQRTEQRDSAMYRCASSLEVLRHSNQPQHFGDGTRLSIL.